A single sample gave rise to the 23 T cell receptor beta chains below, sequenced in a study of T cell clonality in common variable immunodeficiency (dated by TCRdb to the mid-2010s). Libraries came from the immunoSEQ multiplex PCR assay. In TCRdb, the immuneACCESS table is reduced to in-frame sequences with V and J assigned. These tables do not hold every clone; where another copy was compared, an unresolved V gene accounts for under half, and the others remain unexplained. For this sample, 40,000 to 55,000 clones appear and none is a singleton. The top ten clonotypes cover under 11% of the sample. Sequences were obtained from peripheral blood mononuclear cells. The receptors originated from a person between 18 and 69 years old in good health.

This clone was counted many times. The CDR3 end lies 3 residues beyond the end of the read and is filled in from the germline J gene. The gene calls are TRBV28 and TRBJ2-5; perhaps TRBD2 as D (5 bases). Trimming took 6 bases from V and 5 from J, leaving 13 bases between them. CDR1 is MDHEN, CDR2 SYDVKM, per germline. CDR3 length: 13 amino acids. The sequenced part of the CDR3 DNA is TGTGCCAGCAGCACCGTTGAGCGGGAGACC. Translated: CASSTVERET. The whole CDR3 is CASSTVERETQYF.

This clone was observed many times. The read ends 3 residues before the CDR3 terminus; that terminus is restored from the germline J gene. The V call is TRBV6-2 or TRBV6-3, the J call TRBJ2-4; the match to TRBD2 covers 7 bases. CDR3 length: 16 amino acids. The germline V gene has CDR1 MNHEY and CDR2 SVGEGT. J was trimmed by 8 bases and V by 0 bases; bases with no gene match: 10. The chain's CDR3 is CASSYSEGAGSDIQYF. CDR3 bases read: TGTGCCAGCAGTTACTCCGAGGGAGCGGGGTCGGACATT.

This clone was picked up many times. The CDR3 is cut off 3 residues early in the read; its end comes from the germline J gene. J is TRBJ2-7 and V is TRBV7-8; weak D call: TRBD1 (6 bases). Germline V gene sequence: CDR1 SGHVS, CDR2 FQNEAQ. V lost 4 bases and J 6 bases, leaving 19 bases between the germline ends. The CDR3 is 15 amino acids. CDR3 DNA (partial): TGTGCCAGCAGCTCAAGCGAGGGACAATGGGGCGAG. Encoded protein: CASSSSEGQWGE. The CDR3 reads in full as CASSSSEGQWGEQYF.

This clone was observed at least ten times. The sequenced CDR3 bases are TGTGCCAGCAATCCTACCCGGGACAGTATGAACACTGAA. It encodes CASNPTRDSMNTE. The entire CDR3 sequence reads CASNPTRDSMNTEAFF. The V gene is TRBV28, the J gene TRBJ1-1, with 7 bases fitting TRBD1. The read comes to an end 3 residues before the CDR3 does, leaving the germline J gene to fill in the end. Germline V lookup: CDR1 MDHEN, CDR2 SYDVKM. CDR3 length: 16 amino acids. J was trimmed by 0 bases and V by 7 bases; bases with no gene match: 11. The whole variable domain, filled in from reference TRBV28 and TRBJ1-1, reads DVKVTQSSRYLVKRTGEKVFLECVQDMDHENMFWYRQDPGLGLRLIYFSYDVKMKEKGDIPEGYSVSREKKERFSLILESASTNQTSMYLCASNPTRDSMNTEAFFGQGTRLTVV.

There are many counts of this clone. With the read ending 3 residues before the CDR3 end, the germline J gene is used to fill in that end. The V call is TRBV7-6, the J call TRBJ2-6, with a possible D match to TRBD1 (6 bases). The V gene lost 5 bases and the J gene lost 3 bases, with 20 bases spanning the gap. The CDR3 runs 18 residues. Looked up from germline, CDR1 is SGHVS and CDR2 is FNYEAQ. The CDR3 sequence: CASSQMTTGFGGANVLTF. CDR3 bases read: TGTGCCAGCAGCCAAATGACCACAGGGTTCGGTGGGGCCAACGTC.

This clone was counted many times. Sequencing ends 3 residues short of the CDR3 end; the germline J gene provides the rest. The chain combines TRBV28 with TRBJ1-2, with unresolved D. In germline, CDR1 is MDHEN, CDR2 SYDVKM. The V end lost 4 bases, the J end lost 4 bases, and 7 bases lay between the germline ends. The CDR3 covers 12 residues. The CDR3 loop reads CASSWARYGYTF. The part of the CDR3 DNA that was read is TGTGCCAGCAGTTGGGCCCGCTATGGC.

At least ten counts were recorded for this clone. At one end, the junction sequence differs from germline, possibly due to a read error. Partial CDR3 DNA: TGCGCCAGCAGCCAATCCGCTTTGACAACAACCTACGAG. It is translated as CASSQSALTTTYE. The entire CDR3 protein reads CASSQSALTTTYEQYF. The chain is built from TRBV4-2 and TRBJ2-7; no reliable D call. From the germline J gene comes the end of the CDR3, since the read stops 3 residues before it. Germline values: CDR1 LGHNA, CDR2 YNFKEQ. The CDR3 sequence is 16 residues long.

This clone is categorized as large. Read coverage stops 3 residues before the CDR3 terminus; the germline J gene supplies the remainder. The chain is built from TRBV10-1 and TRBJ1-1; D not resolved. This CDR3 comprises 13 residues. The V end lost 9 bases, the J end lost 5 bases, and 16 bases lay between the germline ends. From germline, CDR1 is WNHNN and CDR2 SYGVQD (reference sequence). The CDR3 sequence is CASSRGSGTEAFF. The covered CDR3 bases are TGCGCCAGTTCCCGTGGCTCCGGGACTGAA.

This clone was counted ten times or more. The read finishes 3 residues shy of the CDR3 end, and the germline J gene is used to complete it. This chain uses TRBV28 with TRBJ2-1; D might be TRBD2 (6 bases). Trimming stripped 3 bases from V and 3 bases from J, with 27 bases between. This CDR3 has 20 amino acids. Germline V gives CDR1 MDHEN, CDR2 SYDVKM. Partial CDR3 DNA: TGTGCCAGCAGTTTCCCGGTGGTAGCGGTCCCCCGGCCTGGCTACAATGAG. This codes for CASSFPVVAVPRPGYNE. In full, the CDR3 reads CASSFPVVAVPRPGYNEQFF.

This clone has at least ten counts. The CDR3 loop is CASSLIQGSGTEAFF. Incomplete CDR3 DNA: TGTGCCAGCAGCTTGATTCAGGGGTCAGGGACTGAA. The chain carries TRBV11-2 and TRBJ1-1, with a weak D call TRBD1 (6 bases). The read terminates 3 residues before the CDR3 end, so the remaining end is supplied by the germline J gene. The length of the CDR3 is 15 residues. CDR1 is SGHAT, CDR2 FQNNGV, per germline. Trimming shortened V by 3 bases and J by 5 bases, and 16 bases separated the two germline ends.

In its sample, this clone was seen many times. The read gets to within 3 residues of the CDR3 end, and the germline J gene fills in the rest. This chain joins TRBV20-1 and TRBJ1-2; 8 bases are shared with TRBD1. CDR1 and CDR2 (germline): DFQATT, SNEGSKA (reference sequence). The J segment lost 6 bases and the V segment lost 6 bases, leaving 9 bases of the junction unmatched. CDR3 length equals 13 residues. This CDR3 reads CSARTGFGDGYTF. The part of the CDR3 DNA that was read is TGCAGTGCAAGGACAGGGTTTGGCGATGGC.

This clone showed up many times. The observed sequence ends 3 residues before the CDR3 terminus, with the missing tail filled in from the germline J gene. The chain combines TRBV20-1 with TRBJ1-1; tentative D call: TRBD1 (5 bases). This CDR3 has 13 amino acids. The germline V gene encodes CDR1 DFQATT and CDR2 SNEGSKA (reference sequence). CDR3 bases read: TGCAGTGCGGGGGGGGTTAGGGTGGCTCGA. It translates to CSAGGVRVAR. The complete CDR3 sequence is CSAGGVRVARAFF.

The table lists this clone with many counts. The read ends 3 residues early relative to the CDR3; the germline J gene fills the gap. The chain joins TRBV7-3 to TRBJ1-5; 9 nucleotides line up with TRBD1. V was clipped by 5 bases and J by 6 bases; unmatched bases: 8. The CDR3 is 15 amino acids. The germline V gene has CDR1 SGHTA and CDR2 FQGTGA. The CDR3 protein is CASSPDRGGGQPQHF. The sequenced CDR3 bases are TGTGCCAGCAGCCCGGACAGGGGTGGCGGTCAGCCC.

This clone was detected many times. The read terminates 3 residues ahead of where the CDR3 ends, so the germline J gene completes it. The chain has TRBV5-4 and TRBJ2-3; 10 nucleotides align to TRBD2. Trimming took 0 bases from V and 3 from J; bases not matched to a gene: 4. Germline V gives CDR1 SGHNT, CDR2 YYREEE (reference sequence). This CDR3 spans 16 amino acids. CDR3 bases read: TGTGCCAGCAGCTTGGGACTAGCGGGTAGGACAGATACG. It yields the protein CASSLGLAGRTDT. The whole CDR3 is CASSLGLAGRTDTQYF.

This clone occurred many times. The read gets to within 3 residues of the CDR3 end, and the germline J gene fills in the rest. The genes are TRBV7-2 and TRBJ2-1; 13 positions match TRBD2. CDR1 and CDR2 (germline): SGHTA, FQGNSA. CDR3 length: 15 residues. V was pared by 5 bases and J by 9 bases, with 7 bases of the junction left unmatched. CDR3 DNA (partial): TGTGCCAGCAGCCTCGGACTAGCGGGGGCTCTTGAG. This encodes CASSLGLAGALE. The entire CDR3 reads CASSLGLAGALEQFF.

This clone was detected ten times or more. Sequence at one end of the junction differs from germline and may be a read error. From the germline J gene comes the end of the CDR3, since the read stops 3 residues before it. At the DNA level, this CDR3 is encoded by other sequences in the same sample as well. The V and J genes are TRBV4-2 and TRBJ2-6, with TRBD1 as a possible D gene (6 bases). Germline V gene sequence: CDR1 LGHNA, CDR2 YNFKEQ. This CDR3 spans 18 amino acids. The covered CDR3 bases are TGCGCCAGCAGCCCCACGACAGGAACCGTCTCTGGGGCCAACGTC. As protein: CASSPTTGTVSGANV. The whole CDR3 is CASSPTTGTVSGANVLTF.

This clone was recorded at least ten times. The read terminates 3 residues ahead of where the CDR3 ends, so the germline J gene completes it. The V gene is TRBV13, the J gene TRBJ1-3; possible D gene TRBD1, 5 bases. The germline V gene has CDR1 PRHDT and CDR2 FYEKMQ (reference sequence). Trimming took off 5 bases at V and 3 bases at J, with 8 bases between the two ends. There are 13 residues in the CDR3. The part of the CDR3 DNA that was read is TGTGCCAGCAGCCCCAGGGATGGAAACACC. It codes for CASSPRDGNT. In full, the CDR3 is CASSPRDGNTIYF.

This clone was observed at least ten times. The read ends 3 residues early relative to the CDR3; the germline J gene fills the gap. V usage is TRBV7-8 and J usage is TRBJ2-7, with D possibly being TRBD2 (6 bases). Trimming shortened V by 5 bases and J by 0 bases, and 14 bases separated the two germline ends. The germline gives CDR1 SGHVS, CDR2 FQNEAQ. The CDR3 consists of 15 residues. The DNA read from the CDR3 is TGTGCCAGCAGCCGTAGCGGCCGATCCTCCTACGAG. This sequence encodes CASSRSGRSSYE. The entire CDR3 is CASSRSGRSSYEQYF.

This clone was found a few times. With the read ending 3 residues before the CDR3 end, the germline J gene is used to fill in that end. The rearrangement links TRBV19 to TRBJ1-2; possible D gene TRBD1, 5 bases. Germline assignment: CDR1 LNHDA and CDR2 SQIVND (reference sequence). The CDR3 runs to 13 residues. CDR3 loop: CAINDPGDFGYTF. CDR3 bases read: TGTGCCATAAATGACCCGGGGGATTTCGGC.

Notes on this clone: The sequenced fragment ends 3 residues before the CDR3 boundary, so the rest is inferred from the germline J gene. The J gene is TRBJ2-1, the V gene TRBV5-1; 12 bases agree with TRBD2. The CDR3 covers 15 residues. The V gene's germline CDR1 is SGHRS and CDR2 YFSETQ. With 2 bases clipped from V and 9 bases from J, the junction kept 6 bases outside the gene matches. The covered CDR3 bases are TGCGCCAGCAGCTTACCTAGCGGGGGGGCGGGTGAG. Translating gives CASSLPSGGAGE. The CDR3 reads in full as CASSLPSGGAGEQFF.

This clone was detected many times. The CDR3 bases that were read are TGTGCCAGCAGATTGAGTGAGGGTACACCC. As protein: CASRLSEGTP. The whole CDR3 protein reads CASRLSEGTPLHF. This chain connects TRBV7-9 to TRBJ1-6; unclear D gene. The read ends 3 residues early relative to the CDR3; the germline J gene fills the gap. Germline CDR1 and CDR2: SEHNR and FQNEAQ (reference sequence). V was cut by 6 bases and J by 11 bases, with 14 bases left in between. The CDR3 spans 13 residues.

This clone was found many times. The CDR3 end is not reached by the read, which stops 3 residues before it; the germline J gene fills it in. The rearrangement joins TRBV19 to TRBJ1-2; 7 bases are a match to TRBD1. V dropped 4 bases and J dropped 1; count of bases not matched to a gene: 3. The germline gives CDR1 LNHDA, CDR2 SQIVND (reference sequence). CDR3 size: 14 residues. The CDR3 region is CASSRGQVNYGYTF. The CDR3 bases that were read are TGTGCCAGTAGTAGAGGACAGGTTAACTATGGC.

This clone has a count of ten or more. The read comes to an end 3 residues before the CDR3 does, leaving the germline J gene to fill in the end. The chain uses TRBV6-1 and TRBJ1-3, with D tentatively TRBD1 (5 bases). Germline V gene data show CDR1 as MNHNS and CDR2 as SASEGT. CDR3 length: 16 amino acids. Trimming cost V 2 bases and J 0 bases, with 11 bases left between them. The CDR3 loop is CASSETRQSSGNTIYF. CDR3 DNA, as far as it was read: TGTGCCAGCAGTGAAACAAGACAGAGCTCTGGAAACACC.